One sample yielded the 21 T cell receptor beta chains listed below, sequenced in a study of blood T cell repertoires in COVID-19. Some clones are missing from TCRdb's copy, which holds only in-frame ones; the method was immunoSEQ multiplex PCR. The repertoire has about 160,000 clones, roughly 80% of them found once; the top ten carry around 2.8%. Material: peripheral blood. These receptors were obtained from a man aged 70-80 years with acute or convalescent COVID-19.

This chain joins TRBV5-1 and TRBJ2-5, with a tentative D call TRBD2 (5 bases). The CDR3 is 15 residues long. Germline V gene sequence: CDR1 SGHRS, CDR2 YFSETQ. The V and J ends lost 4 bases and 1 base respectively, with 14 bases between them. In DNA form, the CDR3 reads TGCGCCAGCAGCCCCCGGTCGGGAATCCAAGAGACCCAGTACTTC. Its translation: CASSPRSGIQETQYF.

The chain carries TRBV6-5 and TRBJ1-1; the D gene is possibly TRBD1 (5 bases). The CDR3 is 14 residues long. The germline V gene encodes CDR1 MNHEY and CDR2 SVGAGI. The V end was cut by 6 bases, the J end by 1 base, with 12 bases between. CDR3 nucleotide sequence: TGTGCCAGCAGCGGAGGGGTGGGGAACACTGAAGCTTTCTTT. This gives the protein CASSGGVGNTEAFF.

The chain links TRBV3-1 (or the pseudogene TRBV3-2) to TRBJ2-5, with 8 bases identical to TRBD2. The CDR3 has 16 amino acids. J gave up 1 base and V 0 bases, and 4 bases lay outside the gene matches. The V gene's germline CDR1 is LGHDT and CDR2 YNNKEL (reference sequence). CDR3 sequence: CASSQDSAGGQETQYF. In nucleotides, the CDR3 is TGTGCCAGCAGCCAAGATTCGGCGGGGGGCCAAGAGACCCAGTACTTC.

This clone was seen a handful of times. This sequence joins TRBV6-1 and TRBJ2-1; D is perhaps TRBD2 (5 bases). Trimming removed 3 bases from V and 0 bases from J, with 12 bases in between. CDR1 and CDR2 from the germline V gene are MNHNS and SASEGT. The CDR3 totals 16 residues. The CDR3 nucleotides read TGTGCCAGCAGTGAGTTTCAAGGGAGCTCCTACAATGAGCAGTTCTTC. It codes for CASSEFQGSSYNEQFF.

Turning to this clone: Other DNA sequences of this sample code for an identical CDR3. J is TRBJ1-5 and V is TRBV5-5; D remains ambiguous. CDR1 and CDR2 from the germline V gene are SGHKS and YYEKEE (reference sequence). This CDR3 has 13 amino acids. V gave up 2 bases and J gave up 1 base, with 4 bases separating them. The DNA for the CDR3 is TGTGCCAGCAGCTTTTCAAGCAATCAGCCCCAGCATTTT. This encodes CASSFSSNQPQHF. The full variable domain, with the rest looked up from reference TRBV5-5 and TRBJ1-5, is DAGVTQSPTHLIKTRGQQVTLRCSPISGHKSVSWYQQVLGQGPQFIFQYYEKEERGRGNFPDRFSARQFPNYSSELNVNALLLGDSALYLCASSFSSNQPQHFGDGTRLSIL.

The chain is built from TRBV21-1 and TRBJ2-1; the D call of TRBD2 is as the table states it, not checked on the DNA. TRBV21-1 is designated a pseudogene. This CDR3 region has 15 residues. The CDR3 here is CASSTPKRERNEQFF. In nucleotides, the CDR3 is TGTGCCAGCAGCACTCCTAAGCGGGAGCGGAATGAGCAGTTCTTC.

In its sample, this clone was seen a few times. The V gene is TRBV29-1, the J gene TRBJ1-2; D possibly corresponds to TRBD1 (6 bases). CDR1 and CDR2 from the germline V gene are SQVTM and ANQGSEA. This CDR3 comprises 12 residues. Trimming left V 3 bases short and J 8 bases short, with 13 bases between. The CDR3 protein is CSVESPGEGYTF. The CDR3 nucleotides are TGCAGCGTTGAGAGTCCAGGGGAAGGCTACACCTTC.

The chain employs TRBV28 and TRBJ2-1, with 8 bases fitting TRBD2. The CDR3 runs to 14 residues. The germline CDR1 and CDR2 sequences are MDHEN and SYDVKM. The V segment lost 5 bases and the J segment 9 bases; nucleotides outside the gene matches: 9. The CDR3 DNA follows: TGTGCCAGCAGTCAGACTAGCGTGAAGGGTGAGCAGTTCTTC. It translates to CASSQTSVKGEQFF. The full variable domain, with the rest looked up from reference TRBV28 and TRBJ2-1, is DVKVTQSSRYLVKRTGEKVFLECVQDMDHENMFWYRQDPGLGLRLIYFSYDVKMKEKGDIPEGYSVSREKKERFSLILESASTNQTSMYLCASSQTSVKGEQFFGPGTRLTVL.

V usage is TRBV6-6 and J usage is TRBJ2-7; 11 bases line up with TRBD1. The germline V gene encodes CDR1 MNHNY and CDR2 SVGAGI (reference sequence). J lost 7 bases, V lost 6 bases, and 14 bases had no gene match. The CDR3 totals 16 residues. The CDR3 DNA follows: TGTGCCAGCAGGAAAAGGACAGGGGGCGTCTGGGTGGAGCAGTACTTC. Translated: CASRKRTGGVWVEQYF.

A single count supports this clone. The V call is TRBV6-2 or TRBV6-3, the J call TRBJ2-7; possible D gene TRBD1, 5 bases. The V gene lost 4 bases and the J gene lost 7 bases, with 17 bases spanning the gap. This CDR3 is 14 amino acids long. Germline V lookup: CDR1 MNHEY, CDR2 SVGEGT. CDR3 coding DNA: TGTGCCAGCAGTTTGAATCAGGGTGTGGAGGAGCAGTACTTC. Its protein is CASSLNQGVEEQYF.

This chain links TRBV7-2 with TRBJ2-3; 7 nucleotides agree with TRBD2. Germline V gene data show CDR1 as SGHTA and CDR2 as FQGNSA. V lost 5 bases to trimming and J lost 2 bases; unmatched junction nucleotides: 10. The CDR3 consists of 16 residues. The chain's CDR3 is CASSPQPAGPTDTQYF. The CDR3 region has the DNA TGTGCCAGCAGCCCACAGCCAGCGGGGCCCACAGATACGCAGTATTTT.

The chain uses TRBV9 and TRBJ1-3; 10 nucleotides match TRBD1. CDR1 and CDR2 (germline): SGDLS, YYNGEE. The V gene end was trimmed by 0 bases and the J gene end by 8 bases; junction bases not matched to a gene: 8. The CDR3 spans 16 residues. Written as DNA, the CDR3 is TGTGCCAGCAGCGTAGCTAGCGGGGACAGGGGTGACACCATATATTTT. Amino acids: CASSVASGDRGDTIYF.

With regard to this clone: This likely came from a read error, as a far larger clone is one base away. V and J are TRBV27 and TRBJ1-1; D remains ambiguous. The V gene's germline CDR1 is MNHEY and CDR2 SMNVEV (reference sequence). The V and J ends lost 4 bases and 1 base respectively, with 4 bases between them. This CDR3 comprises 12 residues. The CDR3 DNA is TGTGCCAGCAGTTACGGGAACACTGAAGCTTTCTTT. As protein: CASSYGNTEAFF.

The rearrangement uses TRBV5-1 and TRBJ2-5; D may be TRBD2 (6 bases). Germline V lookup: CDR1 SGHRS, CDR2 YFSETQ. V lost 4 bases and J 1 base, leaving 11 bases between the germline ends. This CDR3 has 14 amino acids. Here the CDR3 DNA reads TGCGCCAGCAGCACCTGGGGGGTCCAAGAGACCCAGTACTTC. It codes for CASSTWGVQETQYF.

This clone was counted ten times or more. V usage is TRBV6-2 or TRBV6-3 and J usage is TRBJ2-7; 9 nucleotides line up with TRBD2. The CDR3 is made up of 17 amino acids. Germline CDR1 MNHEY, CDR2 SVGEGT. V dropped 2 bases and J dropped 0; count of bases not matched to a gene: 8. CDR3 nucleotide sequence: TGTGCCAGCAGTTACGGAGGCCTTAGCGGGAGCTCCTACGAGCAGTACTTC. It specifies CASSYGGLSGSSYEQYF.

V gene TRBV24-1 combines with J gene TRBJ1-2; 9 positions match TRBD1. Germline V gene data show CDR1 as KGHDR and CDR2 as SFDVKD. This CDR3 contains 14 residues. V dropped 4 bases and J dropped 9; count of bases not matched to a gene: 8. This chain's CDR3 is CATSDPTGGVSYTF. In DNA, the CDR3 is TGTGCCACCAGTGACCCCACAGGGGGCGTTAGCTACACCTTC.

The V and J genes are TRBV11-1 and TRBJ1-1, with 10 bases that match TRBD1. Losses at the gene ends were 3 bases for V and 1 base for J; bases not matched to a gene: 2. The CDR3 totals 15 residues. Germline V gives CDR1 SGHAT, CDR2 FQDESV (reference sequence). CDR3 loop: CASSFGTGANTEAFF. CDR3 nucleotides: TGTGCCAGCAGCTTTGGGACAGGGGCGAACACTGAAGCTTTCTTT.

The V and J genes are TRBV24-1 and TRBJ2-3; TRBD1 aligns across 8 bases. Germline CDR1 and CDR2: KGHDR and SFDVKD. The CDR3 is made up of 15 amino acids. Trimming took 4 bases from V and 5 from J; bases not matched to a gene: 7. The CDR3 spells CATSDPDRVGDTQYF. As DNA, the CDR3 is TGTGCCACCAGTGACCCGGACAGGGTGGGAGATACGCAGTATTTT.

The chain joins TRBV2 to TRBJ2-2, with a weak D call TRBD2 (5 bases). Trimming pared 6 bases from V and 0 bases from J, leaving 11 bases between. Germline assignment: CDR1 SNHLY and CDR2 FYNNEI. The CDR3 is 15 residues long. The chain's CDR3 is CASSLTIANTGELFF. The CDR3 region has the DNA TGTGCCAGCAGCCTGACTATCGCGAACACCGGGGAGCTGTTTTTT.

This clone was seen only once. The gene calls are TRBV2 and TRBJ2-5, with D perhaps matching TRBD2 (6 bases). The CDR3 covers 16 residues. Trimming took 5 bases from V and 4 from J, leaving 20 bases between them. Germline V gene sequence: CDR1 SNHLY, CDR2 FYNNEI. CDR3 nucleotide sequence: TGTGCCAGCAGTCGTATAAAGGGAGGAGGTGGAGAGACCCAGTACTTC. Translation: CASSRIKGGGGETQYF.

The CDR3 protein is CASSQGGTGQPQHF. As DNA, the CDR3 is TGCGCCAGCAGCCAAGGAGGGACAGGGCAGCCCCAGCATTTT. The V and J genes are TRBV4-1 and TRBJ1-5, with 9 nucleotides matching TRBD1. Germline values: CDR1 MGHRA, CDR2 YSYEKL. CDR3 length: 14 amino acids. V was pared by 1 base and J by 7 bases, with 2 bases of the junction left unmatched.